The T cell receptor beta chain under discussion was sequenced for a study of shared clonotypes between healthy human individuals. CD45RO-negative CD8 cells positively selected for CCR7 made up the naive population, which excluded terminally differentiated effector memory CD45RA+ cells. Caucasian adults residing in Nashville, Tennessee made up all the donors. Across several immunoSEQ plates, the genomic DNA of each subset was split evenly. Libraries were prepared by immunoSEQ multiplex PCR; TCRdb keeps only in-frame clonotypes and omits some of them. Here the sample spans some 1,900,000 clones, over 85% being singletons. This clone has more than one count but fewer than ten. Its cognate antigen is unknown. This specimen includes other DNA sequences encoding the same CDR3. Study-level results: In this cohort, only blood was sampled, and tissue repertoires likely differ.

CDR3 length: 12 amino acids. Trimming removed 1 base at V and 4 bases at J, with 2 bases between. Looked up from germline, CDR1 is MGHRA and CDR2 is YSYEKL. The chain uses TRBV4-1 and TRBJ2-1; D remains unclear. The specimen was naive CD8+ T cells sorted from blood. The TCR comes from a man between 18 and 35 years old in good health. The CDR3 protein is CASSQVYNEQFF. DNA of the CDR3: TGCGCCAGCAGCCAAGTTTACAATGAGCAGTTCTTC.